The clone carrying this T cell receptor beta chain was recorded a few times. Its antigen is not identified. TCRdb independently ran MiXCR on the reads; one entry per CDR3 protein. The sample lists some 350,000 distinct CDR3 sequences, almost 30% occurring once. Germline trimming cut 3 bases from V and 4 bases from J; bases unmatched to any gene: 4. The CDR3 has 16 amino acids. The V gene's germline CDR1 is SGHVS and CDR2 FQNEAQ. The data are from a study of T cell repertoires in cytomegalovirus infection. Study summary: It can be stated that public TCR beta signatures indicated CMV infection as well as a matching HLA type.

Findings and caveats of the study: Adding up the frequency of public TCR beta families identified people who carried CMV plus the relevant HLA. HLA-C-restricted CMV-specific TCR beta clonotypes were dominant in the ex vivo response.

The clonotype comes from a human donor in good health (CMV status not recorded). Some clones in this sample may be carry-over from other donors' samples. The specimen comprised cultured PBMCs, sampled from culture after CMV antigen stimulation. The chain recombines TRBV7-8 with TRBJ2-3; 13 nucleotides align to TRBD2. CDR3 loop: CASSFSTSGGADTQYF. DNA of the CDR3: TGTGCCAGCAGCTTTTCCACTAGCGGGGGGGCAGATACGCAGTATTTT.